This T cell receptor beta chain was profiled in a study of OX40 agonist ivuxolimab in advanced cancers. Assay used: immunoSEQ multiplex PCR; TCRdb lists only in-frame clones, some missing. The sample lists roughly 50,000 clones; about 83% were seen once. The CDR3 extends over 14 amino acids. Germline V gene lookup returns CDR1 MNHEY and CDR2 SVGAGI. Trimming stripped 6 bases from V and 0 bases from J, with 11 bases between. Patients with autoimmune history or systemic immunosuppression were excluded. The TCR originated in an adult with an advanced solid tumor such as melanoma, head and neck, liver or kidney cancer. The material sequenced was CD4+ or CD8+ T cells sorted from blood, taken in a trial of the OX40 agonist ivuxolimab. V and J are TRBV6-5 and TRBJ1-1; maybe TRBD1 (5 bases). CDR3 DNA: TGTGCCAGCAGAAAAGGACACTTGAACACTGAAGCTTTCTTT. This translates into CASRKGHLNTEAFF.